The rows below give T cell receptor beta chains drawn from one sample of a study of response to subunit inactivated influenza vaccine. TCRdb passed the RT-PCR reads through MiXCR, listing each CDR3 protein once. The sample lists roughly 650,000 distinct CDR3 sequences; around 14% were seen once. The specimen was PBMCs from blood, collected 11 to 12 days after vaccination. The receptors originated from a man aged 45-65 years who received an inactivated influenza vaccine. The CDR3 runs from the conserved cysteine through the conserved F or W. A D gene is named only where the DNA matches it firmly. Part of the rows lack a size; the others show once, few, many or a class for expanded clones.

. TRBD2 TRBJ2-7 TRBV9 TGTGCCAGCAGCCAAGAGGCGGGGGGGAGAGAGCAGTACTTC CASSQEAGGREQYF
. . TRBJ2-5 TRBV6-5 TGTGCCAGCAGTTCATATGACGGGGCCCCAAAGACCCAGTACTTC CASSSYDGAPKTQYF
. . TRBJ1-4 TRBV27 TGTGCCAGCAGTGAGGGGACTCCAACTAATGAAAAACTGTTTTTT CASSEGTPTNEKLFF
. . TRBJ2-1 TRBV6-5 TGTGCCAGCAGTTACTTCATAAGGGGTTATGAGCAGTTCTTC CASSYFIRGYEQFF
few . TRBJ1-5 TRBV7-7 TGTGCTAGCAGCTTATCTCGTTCGCAGCCCCAGCATTTT CASSLSRSQPQHF
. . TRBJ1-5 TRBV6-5 TGTGCCAGCAGTTACTCGGGGGAGAGCAATCAGCCCCAGCATTTT CASSYSGESNQPQHF
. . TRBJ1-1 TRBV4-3 TGCGCCAGCAGCCAAGACGTGTGGACTGAAGCTTTCTTT CASSQDVWTEAFF
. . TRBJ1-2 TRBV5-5 TGTGCCAGCAGCTTGGGGGAGGGGCGGATGAGCGGCTACACCTTC CASSLGEGRMSGYTF
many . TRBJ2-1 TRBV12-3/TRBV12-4 TGTGCCAGCAAACTAGAACATAGCTCCTACAATGAGCAGTTCTTC CASKLEHSSYNEQFF
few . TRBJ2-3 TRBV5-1 TGCGCCAGCAGCTTGGATCCGGGGTCGGATACGCAGTATTTT CASSLDPGSDTQYF
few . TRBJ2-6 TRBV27 TGTGCCAGCAGTTTATTTCCCAGTAGCTCTGGGGCCAACGTCCTGACTTTC CASSLFPSSSGANVLTF
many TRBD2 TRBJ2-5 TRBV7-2 TGTGCCAGCAGCCGAACTAGCGGGAGTGGGAGGGAGACCCAGTACTTC CASSRTSGSGRETQYF
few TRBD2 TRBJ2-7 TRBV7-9 TGTGCCAGCAGCTTAGGCGGGAGGTTCCGCGAGCAGTACTTC CASSLGGRFREQYF